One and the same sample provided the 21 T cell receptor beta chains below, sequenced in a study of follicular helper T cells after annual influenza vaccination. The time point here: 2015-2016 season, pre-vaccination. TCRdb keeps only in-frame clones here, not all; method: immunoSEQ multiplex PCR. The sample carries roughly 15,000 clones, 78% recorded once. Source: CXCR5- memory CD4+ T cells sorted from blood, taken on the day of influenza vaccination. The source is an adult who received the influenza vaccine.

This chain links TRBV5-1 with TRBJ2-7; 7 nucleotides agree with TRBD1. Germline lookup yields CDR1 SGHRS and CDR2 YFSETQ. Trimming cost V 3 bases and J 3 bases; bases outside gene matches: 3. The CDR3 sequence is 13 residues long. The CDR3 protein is CASSSRDSYEQYF. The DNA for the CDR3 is TGCGCCAGCAGCTCCCGGGACAGCTACGAGCAGTACTTC.

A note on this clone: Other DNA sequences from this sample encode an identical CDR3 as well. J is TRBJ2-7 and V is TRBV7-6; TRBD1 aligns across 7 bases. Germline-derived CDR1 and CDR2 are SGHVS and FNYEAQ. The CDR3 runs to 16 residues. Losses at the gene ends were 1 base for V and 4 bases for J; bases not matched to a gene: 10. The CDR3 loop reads CASSLGGLGRGYEQYF. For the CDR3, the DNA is TGTGCCAGCAGCTTAGGGGGGTTAGGCAGGGGGTACGAGCAGTACTTC.

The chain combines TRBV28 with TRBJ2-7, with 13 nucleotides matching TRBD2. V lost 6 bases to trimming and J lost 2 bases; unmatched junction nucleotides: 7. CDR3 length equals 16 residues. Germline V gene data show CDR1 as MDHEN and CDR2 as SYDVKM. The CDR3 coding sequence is TGTGCCAGCAGCGACGCCGGGACTAGCGGGGCCTACGAGCAGTACTTC. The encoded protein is CASSDAGTSGAYEQYF.

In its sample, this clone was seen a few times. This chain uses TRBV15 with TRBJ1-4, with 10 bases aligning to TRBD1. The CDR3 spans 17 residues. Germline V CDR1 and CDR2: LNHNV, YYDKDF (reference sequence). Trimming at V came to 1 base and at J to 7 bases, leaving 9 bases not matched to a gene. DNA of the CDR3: TGTGCCACCAGCAGAGGGACAGGGGGTGGGCCGTTTGAAAAACTGTTTTTT. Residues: CATSRGTGGGPFEKLFF.

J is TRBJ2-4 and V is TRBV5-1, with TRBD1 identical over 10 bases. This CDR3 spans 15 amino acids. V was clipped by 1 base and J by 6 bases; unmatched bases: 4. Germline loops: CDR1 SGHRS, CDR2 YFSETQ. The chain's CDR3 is CASSLSRDRGNIQYF. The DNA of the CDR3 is TGCGCCAGCAGCTTGAGCCGGGACAGGGGAAACATTCAGTACTTC.

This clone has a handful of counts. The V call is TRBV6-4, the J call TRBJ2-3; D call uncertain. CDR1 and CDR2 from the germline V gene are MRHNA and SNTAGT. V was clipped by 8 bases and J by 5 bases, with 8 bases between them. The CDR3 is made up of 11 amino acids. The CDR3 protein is CASPRGDTQYF. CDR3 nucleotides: TGTGCCAGCCCAAGAGGAGATACGCAGTATTTT.

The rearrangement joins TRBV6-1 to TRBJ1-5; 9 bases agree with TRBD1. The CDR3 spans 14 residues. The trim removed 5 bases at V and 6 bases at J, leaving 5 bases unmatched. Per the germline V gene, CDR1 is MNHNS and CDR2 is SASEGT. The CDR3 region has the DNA TGTGCCAGCAGTTCTGGACAGGGGTTTCAGCCCCAGCATTTT. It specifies CASSSGQGFQPQHF.

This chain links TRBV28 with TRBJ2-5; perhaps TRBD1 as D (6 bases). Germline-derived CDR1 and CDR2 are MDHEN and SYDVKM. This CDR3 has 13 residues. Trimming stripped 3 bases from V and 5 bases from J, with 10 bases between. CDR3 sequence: CASSFSGEETQYF. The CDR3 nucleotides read TGTGCCAGCAGTTTCTCAGGGGAGGAGACCCAGTACTTC.

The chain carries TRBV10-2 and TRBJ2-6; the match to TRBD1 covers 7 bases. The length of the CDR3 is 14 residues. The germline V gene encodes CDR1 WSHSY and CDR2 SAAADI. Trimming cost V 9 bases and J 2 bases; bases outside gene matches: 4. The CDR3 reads CASCRGTGANVLTF. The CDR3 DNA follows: TGCGCCAGTTGCAGGGGGACTGGGGCCAACGTCCTGACTTTC.

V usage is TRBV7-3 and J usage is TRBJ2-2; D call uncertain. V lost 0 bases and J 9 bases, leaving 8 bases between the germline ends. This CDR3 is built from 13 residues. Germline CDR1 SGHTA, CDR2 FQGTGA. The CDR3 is CASSLTDSRELFF. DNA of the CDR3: TGTGCCAGCAGCTTAACCGATTCCCGGGAGCTGTTTTTT.

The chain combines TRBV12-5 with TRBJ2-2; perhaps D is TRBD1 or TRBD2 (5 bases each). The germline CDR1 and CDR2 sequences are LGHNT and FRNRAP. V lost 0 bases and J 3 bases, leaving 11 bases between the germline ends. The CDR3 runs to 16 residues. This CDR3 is CASGLVLGADTGELFF. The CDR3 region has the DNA TGTGCTAGTGGTTTGGTACTCGGGGCGGACACCGGGGAGCTGTTTTTT.

CDR3 DNA sequence: TGTGCCAGCAGCGCCCCTCGGAACGAGCAGTACTTC. Translation gives CASSAPRNEQYF. The chain employs TRBV7-8 and TRBJ2-7; unclear D gene. Germline lookup yields CDR1 SGHVS and CDR2 FQNEAQ. Trimming removed 5 bases at V and 5 bases at J, with 10 bases between. The length of the CDR3 is 12 residues.

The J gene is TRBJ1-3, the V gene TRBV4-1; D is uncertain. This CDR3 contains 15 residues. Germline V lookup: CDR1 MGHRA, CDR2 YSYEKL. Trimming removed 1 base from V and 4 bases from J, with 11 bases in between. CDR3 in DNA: TGCGCCAGCAGCCAAGTAGGCAGGCTGGGAAACACCATATATTTT. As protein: CASSQVGRLGNTIYF.

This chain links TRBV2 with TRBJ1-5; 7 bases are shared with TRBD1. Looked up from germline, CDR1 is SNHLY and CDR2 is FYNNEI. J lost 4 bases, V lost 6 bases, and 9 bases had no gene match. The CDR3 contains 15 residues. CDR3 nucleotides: TGTGCCAGCAGGGAACAGGGGTTAGGTAATCAGCCCCAGCATTTT. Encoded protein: CASREQGLGNQPQHF.

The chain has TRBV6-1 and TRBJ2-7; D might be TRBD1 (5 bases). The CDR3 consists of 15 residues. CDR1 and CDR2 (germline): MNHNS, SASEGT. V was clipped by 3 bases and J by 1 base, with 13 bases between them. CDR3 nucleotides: TGTGCCAGCAGTGACGACCCCAGGGATTCCTACGAGCAGTACTTC. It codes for CASSDDPRDSYEQYF.

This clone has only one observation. In nucleotides, the CDR3 is TGTGCCAGCACCCGGGCCGCCCGCACAGATACGCAGTATTTT. This encodes CASTRAARTDTQYF. The chain couples TRBV27 to TRBJ2-3; the D is unclear. Germline CDR1 and CDR2: MNHEY and SMNVEV (reference sequence). V was clipped by 7 bases and J by 1 base, with 12 bases between them. This CDR3 is built from 14 residues.

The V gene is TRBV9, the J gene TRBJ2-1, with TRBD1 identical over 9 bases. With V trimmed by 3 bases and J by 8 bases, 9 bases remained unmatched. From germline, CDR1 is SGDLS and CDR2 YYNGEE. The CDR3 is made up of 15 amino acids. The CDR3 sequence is CASSARTGDTDEQFF. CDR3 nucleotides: TGTGCCAGCAGCGCCAGGACAGGGGATACGGATGAGCAGTTCTTC.

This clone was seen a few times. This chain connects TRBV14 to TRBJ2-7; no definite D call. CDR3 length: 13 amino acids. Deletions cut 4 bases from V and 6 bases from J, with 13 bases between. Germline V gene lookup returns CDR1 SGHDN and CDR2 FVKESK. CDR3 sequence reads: CASSPQLGSEQYF. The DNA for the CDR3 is TGTGCCAGCAGCCCCCAGTTGGGTAGCGAGCAGTACTTC.

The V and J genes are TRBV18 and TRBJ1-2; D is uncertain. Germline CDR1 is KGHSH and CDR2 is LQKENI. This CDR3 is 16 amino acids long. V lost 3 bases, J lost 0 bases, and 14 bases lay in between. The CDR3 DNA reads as TGTGCCAGCTCACCCTCAATTACTCAGGCTAACTATGGCTACACCTTC. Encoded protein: CASSPSITQANYGYTF.

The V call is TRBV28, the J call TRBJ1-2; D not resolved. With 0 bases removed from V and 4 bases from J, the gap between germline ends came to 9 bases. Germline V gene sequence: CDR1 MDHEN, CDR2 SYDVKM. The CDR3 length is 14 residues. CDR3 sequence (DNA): TGTGCCAGCAGTTTATGGGAGACCTTCTATGGCTACACCTTC. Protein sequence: CASSLWETFYGYTF.

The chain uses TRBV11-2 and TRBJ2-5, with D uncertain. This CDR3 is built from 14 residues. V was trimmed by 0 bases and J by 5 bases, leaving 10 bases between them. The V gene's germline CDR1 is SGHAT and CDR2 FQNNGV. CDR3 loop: CASSLDGYGETQYF. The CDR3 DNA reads TGTGCCAGCAGCTTAGATGGCTACGGGGAGACCCAGTACTTC.